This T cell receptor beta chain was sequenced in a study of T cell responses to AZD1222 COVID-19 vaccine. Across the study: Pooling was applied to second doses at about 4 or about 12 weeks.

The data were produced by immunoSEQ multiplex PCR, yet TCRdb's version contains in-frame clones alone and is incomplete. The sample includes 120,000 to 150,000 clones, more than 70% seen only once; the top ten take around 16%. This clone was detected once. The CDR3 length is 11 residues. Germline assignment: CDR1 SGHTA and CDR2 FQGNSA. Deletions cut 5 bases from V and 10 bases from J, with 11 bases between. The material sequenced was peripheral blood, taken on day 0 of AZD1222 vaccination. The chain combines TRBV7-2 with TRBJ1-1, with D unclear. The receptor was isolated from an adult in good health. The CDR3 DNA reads TGTGCCAGCAGCCGACGCCGCGGAGCTTTCTTT. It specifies CASSRRRGAFF.